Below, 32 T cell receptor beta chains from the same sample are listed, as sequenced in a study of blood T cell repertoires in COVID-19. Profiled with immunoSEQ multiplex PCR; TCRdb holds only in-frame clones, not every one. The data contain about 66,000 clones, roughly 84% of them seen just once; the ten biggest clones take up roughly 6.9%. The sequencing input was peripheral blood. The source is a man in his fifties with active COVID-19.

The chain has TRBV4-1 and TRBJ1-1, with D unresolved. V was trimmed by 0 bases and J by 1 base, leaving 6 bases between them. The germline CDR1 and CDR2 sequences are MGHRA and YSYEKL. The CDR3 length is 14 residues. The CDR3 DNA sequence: TGCGCCAGCAGCCAAGATAACAGGAACACTGAAGCTTTCTTT. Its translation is CASSQDNRNTEAFF.

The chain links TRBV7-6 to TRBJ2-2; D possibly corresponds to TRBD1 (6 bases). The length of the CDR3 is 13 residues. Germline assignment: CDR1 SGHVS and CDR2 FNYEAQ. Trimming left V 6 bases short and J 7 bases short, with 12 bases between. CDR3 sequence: CASSPGEVGELFF. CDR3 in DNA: TGTGCCAGCAGTCCAGGGGAAGTCGGGGAGCTGTTTTTT.

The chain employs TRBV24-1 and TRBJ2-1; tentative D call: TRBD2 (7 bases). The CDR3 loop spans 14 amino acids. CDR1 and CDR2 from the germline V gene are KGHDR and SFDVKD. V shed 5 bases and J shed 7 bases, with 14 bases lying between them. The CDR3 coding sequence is TGTGCCACCAGTGGGGTAGGGGGGGGGAATGAGCAGTTCTTC. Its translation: CATSGVGGGNEQFF.

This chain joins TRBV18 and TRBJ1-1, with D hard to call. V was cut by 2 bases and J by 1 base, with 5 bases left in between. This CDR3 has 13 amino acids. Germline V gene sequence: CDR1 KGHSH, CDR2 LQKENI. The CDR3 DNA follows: TGTGCCAGCTCACCAGGCACGAACACTGAAGCTTTCTTT. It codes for CASSPGTNTEAFF.

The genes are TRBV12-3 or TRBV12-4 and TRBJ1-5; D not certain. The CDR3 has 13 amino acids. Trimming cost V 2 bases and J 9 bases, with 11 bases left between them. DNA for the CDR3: TGTGCCAGCAGTTTATCGCCCCTATCGCCCCAGCATTTT. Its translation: CASSLSPLSPQHF.

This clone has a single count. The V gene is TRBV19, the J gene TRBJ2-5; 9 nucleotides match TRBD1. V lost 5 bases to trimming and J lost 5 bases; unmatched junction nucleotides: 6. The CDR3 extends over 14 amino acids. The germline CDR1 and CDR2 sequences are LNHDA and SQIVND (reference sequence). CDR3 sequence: CASSAGTGLETQYF. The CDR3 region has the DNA TGTGCCAGTAGTGCCGGGACAGGGTTGGAGACCCAGTACTTC. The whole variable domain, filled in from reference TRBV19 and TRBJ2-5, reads DGGITQSPKYLFRKEGQNVTLSCEQNLNHDAMYWYRQDPGQGLRLIYYSQIVNDFQKGDIAEGYSVSREKKESFPLTVTSAQKNPTAFYLCASSAGTGLETQYFGPGTRLLVL.

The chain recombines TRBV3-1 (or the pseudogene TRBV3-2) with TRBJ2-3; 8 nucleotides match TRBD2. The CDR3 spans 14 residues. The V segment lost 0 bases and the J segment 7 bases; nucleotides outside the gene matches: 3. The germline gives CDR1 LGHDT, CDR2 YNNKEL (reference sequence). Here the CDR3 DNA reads TGTGCCAGCAGCCAAGAGGGGACTAGTAATACGCAGTATTTT. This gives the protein CASSQEGTSNTQYF.

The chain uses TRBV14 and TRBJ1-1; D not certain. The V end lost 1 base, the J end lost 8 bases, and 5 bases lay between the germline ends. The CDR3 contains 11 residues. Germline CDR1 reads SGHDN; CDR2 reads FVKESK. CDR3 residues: CASSQAGEAFF. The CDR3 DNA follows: TGTGCCAGCAGCCAAGCGGGGGAAGCTTTCTTT.

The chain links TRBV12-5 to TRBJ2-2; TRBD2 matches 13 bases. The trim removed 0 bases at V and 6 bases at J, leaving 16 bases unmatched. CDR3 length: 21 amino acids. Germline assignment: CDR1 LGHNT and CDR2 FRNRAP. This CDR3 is CASGLVPPGTSGTNTPGELFF. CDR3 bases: TGTGCTAGTGGTTTGGTACCCCCCGGGACTAGCGGGACTAATACTCCCGGGGAGCTGTTTTTT.

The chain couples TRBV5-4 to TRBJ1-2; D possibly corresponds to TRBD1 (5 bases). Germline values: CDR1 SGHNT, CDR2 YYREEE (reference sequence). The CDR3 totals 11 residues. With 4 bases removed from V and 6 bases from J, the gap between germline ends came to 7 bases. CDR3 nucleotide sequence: TGTGCCAGCAGCGGAGGGGATGGCTACACCTTC. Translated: CASSGGDGYTF. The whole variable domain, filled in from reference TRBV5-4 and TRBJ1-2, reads ETGVTQSPTHLIKTRGQQVTLRCSSQSGHNTVSWYQQALGQGPQFIFQYYREEENGRGNFPPRFSGLQFPNYSSELNVNALELDDSALYLCASSGGDGYTFGSGTRLTVV.

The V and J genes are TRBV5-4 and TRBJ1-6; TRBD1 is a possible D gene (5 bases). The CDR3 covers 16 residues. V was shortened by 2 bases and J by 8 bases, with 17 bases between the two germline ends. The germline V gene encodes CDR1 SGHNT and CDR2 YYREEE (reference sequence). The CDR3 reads CASSLGGAEGYSPLHF. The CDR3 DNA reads TGTGCCAGCAGCTTAGGTGGGGCGGAAGGGTATTCACCCCTCCACTTT.

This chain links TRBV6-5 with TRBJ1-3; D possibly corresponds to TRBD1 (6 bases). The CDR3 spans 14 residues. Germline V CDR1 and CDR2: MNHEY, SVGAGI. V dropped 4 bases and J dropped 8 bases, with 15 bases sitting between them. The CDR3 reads CASSLYRASDTIYF. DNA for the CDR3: TGTGCCAGCAGTTTATACAGGGCCTCAGACACCATATATTTT.

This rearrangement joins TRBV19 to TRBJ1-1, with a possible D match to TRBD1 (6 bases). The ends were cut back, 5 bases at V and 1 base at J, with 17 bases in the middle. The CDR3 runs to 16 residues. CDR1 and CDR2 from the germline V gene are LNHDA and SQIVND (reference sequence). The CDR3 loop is CASSPQGRGWNTEAFF. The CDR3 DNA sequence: TGTGCCAGTAGTCCGCAGGGCAGGGGATGGAACACTGAAGCTTTCTTT. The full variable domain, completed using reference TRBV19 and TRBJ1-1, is DGGITQSPKYLFRKEGQNVTLSCEQNLNHDAMYWYRQDPGQGLRLIYYSQIVNDFQKGDIAEGYSVSREKKESFPLTVTSAQKNPTAFYLCASSPQGRGWNTEAFFGQGTRLTVV.

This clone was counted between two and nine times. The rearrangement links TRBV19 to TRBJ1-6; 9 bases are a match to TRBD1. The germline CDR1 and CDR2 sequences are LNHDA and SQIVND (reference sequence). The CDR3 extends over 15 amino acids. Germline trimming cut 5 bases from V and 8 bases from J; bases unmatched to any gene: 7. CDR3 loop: CASSGRDRVDSPLHF. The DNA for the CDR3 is TGTGCCAGTAGTGGCCGGGACAGGGTTGATTCACCCCTCCACTTT.

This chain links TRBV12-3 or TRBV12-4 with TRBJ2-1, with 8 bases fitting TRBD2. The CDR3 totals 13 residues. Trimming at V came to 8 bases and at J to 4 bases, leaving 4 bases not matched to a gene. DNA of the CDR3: TGTGCCAGCTGGATAGCGGGGTACAATGAGCAGTTCTTC. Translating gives CASWIAGYNEQFF.

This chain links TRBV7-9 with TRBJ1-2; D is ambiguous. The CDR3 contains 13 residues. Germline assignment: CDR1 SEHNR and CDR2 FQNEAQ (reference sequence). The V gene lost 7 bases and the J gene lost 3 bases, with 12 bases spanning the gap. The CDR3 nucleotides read TGTGCCAGCATCCCCGGCGGTGACTATGGCTACACCTTC. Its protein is CASIPGGDYGYTF.

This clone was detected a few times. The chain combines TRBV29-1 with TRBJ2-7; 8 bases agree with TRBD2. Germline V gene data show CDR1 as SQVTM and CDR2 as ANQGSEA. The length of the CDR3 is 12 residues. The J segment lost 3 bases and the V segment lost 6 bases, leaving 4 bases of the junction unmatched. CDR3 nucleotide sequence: TGCAGCGTGGGGACTAGAGTCTACGAGCAGTACTTC. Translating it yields CSVGTRVYEQYF.

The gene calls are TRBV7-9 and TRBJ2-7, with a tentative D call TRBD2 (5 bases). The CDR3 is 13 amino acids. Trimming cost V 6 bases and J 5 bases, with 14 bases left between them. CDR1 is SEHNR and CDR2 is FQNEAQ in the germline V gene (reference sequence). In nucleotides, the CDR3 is TGTGCCAGCAGTATAGAAGCTAGCAACGAGCAGTACGTC. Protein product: CASSIEASNEQYV.

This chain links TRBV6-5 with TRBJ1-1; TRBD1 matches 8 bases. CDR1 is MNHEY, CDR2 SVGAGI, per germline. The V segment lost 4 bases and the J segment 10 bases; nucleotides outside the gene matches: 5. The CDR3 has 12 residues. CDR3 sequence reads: CASSSGQGGAFF. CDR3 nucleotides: TGTGCCAGCAGTTCCGGACAGGGTGGAGCTTTCTTT.

CDR3 sequence (DNA): TGTGCCAGCAGCTTGGGGACTCAATCCTACGAGCAGTACGTC. Translated, it gives CASSLGTQSYEQYV. The chain couples TRBV5-6 to TRBJ2-7; the D gene is possibly TRBD2 (5 bases). The CDR3 sequence is 14 residues long. Germline values: CDR1 SGHDT, CDR2 YYEEEE. V was pared by 0 bases and J by 1 base, with 8 bases between.

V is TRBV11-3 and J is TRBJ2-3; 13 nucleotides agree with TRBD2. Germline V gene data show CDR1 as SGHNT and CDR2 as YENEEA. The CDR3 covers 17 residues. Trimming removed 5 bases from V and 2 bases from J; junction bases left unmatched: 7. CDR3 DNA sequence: TGTGCCAGCAGCCCGGGACTAGCGGGACTTCCCACAGATACGCAGTATTTT. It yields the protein CASSPGLAGLPTDTQYF.

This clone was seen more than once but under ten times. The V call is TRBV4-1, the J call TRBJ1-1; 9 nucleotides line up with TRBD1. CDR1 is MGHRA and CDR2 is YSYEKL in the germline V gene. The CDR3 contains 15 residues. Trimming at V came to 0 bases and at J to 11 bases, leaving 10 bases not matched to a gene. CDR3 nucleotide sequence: TGCGCCAGCAGCCAAGATGGAGGGACAGGGAAGAGGGCTTTCTTT. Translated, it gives CASSQDGGTGKRAFF.

The CDR3, as DNA: TGCGCCAGCAGCCACGCCGGGACAGGGGGCGATGAGCAGTTCTTC. Protein: CASSHAGTGGDEQFF. The chain employs TRBV4-1 and TRBJ2-1, with 12 bases matching TRBD1. Germline lookup yields CDR1 MGHRA and CDR2 YSYEKL. V lost 3 bases, J lost 8 bases, and 5 bases stayed unmatched. The CDR3 runs to 15 residues.

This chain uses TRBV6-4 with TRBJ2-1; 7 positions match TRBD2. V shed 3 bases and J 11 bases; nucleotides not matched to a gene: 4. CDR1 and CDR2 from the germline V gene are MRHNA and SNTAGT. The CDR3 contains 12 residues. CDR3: CASSEVGTKQFF. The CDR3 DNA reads TGTGCCAGCAGTGAGGTCGGGACTAAGCAGTTCTTC.

CDR3 coding DNA: TGTGCCAGCAGCTCCAGGGGATCGGCCTACGAGCAGTACTTC. This sequence encodes CASSSRGSAYEQYF. This chain connects TRBV5-6 to TRBJ2-7; possibly TRBD1 for D (6 bases). Germline values: CDR1 SGHDT, CDR2 YYEEEE. The CDR3 covers 14 residues. The V and J ends lost 3 bases and 2 bases respectively, with 12 bases between them.

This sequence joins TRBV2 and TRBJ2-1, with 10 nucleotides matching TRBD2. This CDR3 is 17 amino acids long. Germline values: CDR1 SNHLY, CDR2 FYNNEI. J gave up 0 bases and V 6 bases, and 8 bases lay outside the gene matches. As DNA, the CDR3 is TGTGCCAGCAGCTATGGGACTAGCGTAAGCTCCTACAATGAGCAGTTCTTC. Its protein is CASSYGTSVSSYNEQFF.

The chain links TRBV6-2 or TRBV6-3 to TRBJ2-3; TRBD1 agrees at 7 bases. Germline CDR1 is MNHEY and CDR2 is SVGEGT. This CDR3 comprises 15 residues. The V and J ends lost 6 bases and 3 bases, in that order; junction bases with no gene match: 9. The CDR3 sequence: CASSQPTGRTDTQYF. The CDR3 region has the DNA TGTGCCAGCAGCCAACCGACAGGGCGTACAGATACGCAGTATTTT.

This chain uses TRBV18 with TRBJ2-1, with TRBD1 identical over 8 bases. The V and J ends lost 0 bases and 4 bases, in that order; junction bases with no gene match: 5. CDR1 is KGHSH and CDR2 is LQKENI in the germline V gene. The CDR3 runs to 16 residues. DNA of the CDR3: TGTGCCAGCTCACCACCTCAGGGGGCCTTTTACAATGAGCAGTTCTTC. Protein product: CASSPPQGAFYNEQFF.

The CDR3 region has the DNA TGTGCAAGTCGCTCCATCCGGGACAAGGGGCGGTTGTCCCATGAAGCTTTCTTT. Protein: CASRSIRDKGRLSHEAFF. The V and J genes are TRBV12-2 and TRBJ1-1; TRBD1 is the table's D call and was not checked against the DNA. TRBV12-2 represents a pseudogene. The CDR3 runs 18 residues.

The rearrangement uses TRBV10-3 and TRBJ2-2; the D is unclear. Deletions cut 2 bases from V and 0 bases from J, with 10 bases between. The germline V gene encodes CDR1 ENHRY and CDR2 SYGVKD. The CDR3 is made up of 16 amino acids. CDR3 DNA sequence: TGTGCCATCAGTGAGGGGCAGCAACCGAACACCGGGGAGCTGTTTTTT. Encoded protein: CAISEGQQPNTGELFF.

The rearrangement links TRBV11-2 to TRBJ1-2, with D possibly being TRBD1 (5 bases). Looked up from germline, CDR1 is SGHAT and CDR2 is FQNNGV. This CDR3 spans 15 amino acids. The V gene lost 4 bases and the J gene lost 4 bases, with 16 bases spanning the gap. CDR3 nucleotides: TGTGCCAGCAGCTCATGGGACTCCCTGATCTATGGCTACACCTTC. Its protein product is CASSSWDSLIYGYTF.

Written as DNA, the CDR3 is TGTGCCAGCAGCTTGGAGGGGTCGGGGTCCCAGTACTTC. It translates to CASSLEGSGSQYF. The chain carries TRBV2 and TRBJ2-5, with a possible D match to TRBD2 (6 bases). Trimming stripped 6 bases from V and 9 bases from J, with 17 bases between. Per the germline V gene, CDR1 is SNHLY and CDR2 is FYNNEI. The CDR3 spans 13 residues.